The 12 T cell receptor beta chains listed next were all sequenced from one sample in a study of graft-versus-host responses after intestinal transplantation. Assay: immunoSEQ multiplex PCR; the TCRdb copy retains only in-frame clones and omits some. The sample gives 13,000 to 15,000 clones, roughly 35% of which show up once; 1.1% is in the top ten. Source: alloreactive CD4+ T cells from a mixed lymphocyte reaction culture, taken before intestinal transplant. As to subset: CFSE-low proliferating T cells sorted from roughly six-day pre-transplant mixed lymphocyte reaction (GvH or HvG direction). The receptors come from a human patient who received an intestinal transplant.

This clone appeared a few times. The chain employs TRBV29-1 and TRBJ2-7; tentatively, D is TRBD2 (5 bases). V lost 4 bases, J lost 0 bases, and 10 bases lay in between. Per germline, CDR1 SQVTM and CDR2 ANQGSEA. The CDR3 totals 13 residues. The CDR3 protein is CSVGRAGSYEQYF. CDR3 nucleotide sequence: TGCAGCGTTGGGCGGGCAGGCTCCTACGAGCAGTACTTC.

This clone was seen only once. The gene calls are TRBV6-5 and TRBJ2-7; D is unclear. The CDR3 contains 14 residues. CDR1 and CDR2 (germline): MNHEY, SVGAGI. The V end lost 0 bases, the J end lost 2 bases, and 8 bases lay between the germline ends. CDR3 nucleotides: TGTGCCAGCAGTTACTCGATCAGTGCCTACGAGCAGTACTTC. Translated: CASSYSISAYEQYF.

The chain links TRBV25-1 to TRBJ1-4, with a possible D match to TRBD1 (5 bases). V was cut by 7 bases and J by 5 bases, with 11 bases left in between. The CDR3 runs to 13 residues. Germline V gene lookup returns CDR1 MGHDK and CDR2 SYGVNS. As DNA, the CDR3 is TGTGCCAGCAAACAGGCCGGAAATGAAAAACTGTTTTTT. Its translation is CASKQAGNEKLFF.

The gene calls are TRBV11-2 and TRBJ1-1; D gene ambiguous. There are 16 residues in the CDR3. The V end lost 1 base, the J end lost 1 base, and 13 bases lay between the germline ends. The germline V gene has CDR1 SGHAT and CDR2 FQNNGV. The CDR3 region has the DNA TGTGCCAGCAGCTTAGTTGGTGGGCTCAGGAACACTGAAGCTTTCTTT. Its protein is CASSLVGGLRNTEAFF.

This clone was found a few times. The sample carries other DNA sequences with the same CDR3. This chain links TRBV5-8 with TRBJ2-2; 9 positions agree with TRBD1. Unmatched junction bases numbered 6, after V lost 2 bases and J lost 4 bases. This CDR3 region has 16 residues. Germline V gene lookup returns CDR1 SGHTS and CDR2 YDEGEE. The CDR3 coding sequence is TGTGCCAGCAGCTTAAGGGGACAGGGTAGCACCGGGGAGCTGTTTTTT. As protein: CASSLRGQGSTGELFF.

The sample holds a few counts of this clone. V is TRBV5-8 and J is TRBJ2-3, with a weak D call TRBD2 (6 bases). V lost 2 bases, J lost 2 bases, and 18 bases lay in between. This CDR3 has 17 residues. Germline-derived CDR1 and CDR2 are SGHTS and YDEGEE. Here the CDR3 reads CASSLYGAGTYTDTQYF. The DNA for the CDR3 is TGTGCCAGCAGCTTATATGGGGCTGGGACTTACACAGATACGCAGTATTTT. The whole variable domain, filled in from reference TRBV5-8 and TRBJ2-3, reads EAGVTQSPTHLIKTRGQQATLRCSPISGHTSVYWYQQALGLGLQFLLWYDEGEERNRGNFPPRFSGRQFPNYSSELNVNALELEDSALYLCASSLYGAGTYTDTQYFGPGTRLTVL.

In its sample, this clone was seen a few times. This chain connects TRBV5-1 to TRBJ1-3; a weak D match, TRBD1 (5 bases). The V gene lost 1 base and the J gene lost 1 base, with 12 bases spanning the gap. This CDR3 has 16 residues. Germline CDR1 SGHRS, CDR2 YFSETQ. The CDR3 DNA is TGCGCCAGCAGCTTGCAGGGCTTCGGATCTGGAAACACCATATATTTT. It specifies CASSLQGFGSGNTIYF.

The genes are TRBV30 and TRBJ1-1; D remains unclear. Trimming took 0 bases from V and 4 from J, leaving 15 bases between them. This CDR3 has 15 residues. Germline V gene data show CDR1 as GTSNPN and CDR2 as SVGIG (reference sequence). CDR3 DNA sequence: TGTGCCTGGAGTGTAGGGCGGGGTCGGGTCACTGAAGCTTTCTTT. Its protein is CAWSVGRGRVTEAFF.

The gene calls are TRBV7-2 and TRBJ2-3; TRBD1 aligns across 7 bases. In germline, CDR1 is SGHTA, CDR2 FQGNSA. This CDR3 region has 14 residues. The V gene end was trimmed by 7 bases and the J gene end by 4 bases; junction bases not matched to a gene: 8. The CDR3 sequence: CASKSTGYADTQYF. As DNA, the CDR3 is TGTGCCAGCAAATCGACAGGGTACGCAGATACGCAGTATTTT.

The chain links TRBV10-3 to TRBJ2-3; TRBD2 aligns across 9 bases. The junction had 4 bases not matched to a gene; V was cut back by 2 bases and J by 1 base. CDR1 ENHRY and CDR2 SYGVKD come from the germline V gene. This CDR3 is built from 16 residues. The CDR3 region is CAISETVAGGTDTQYF. CDR3 DNA sequence: TGTGCCATCAGTGAGACGGTAGCGGGGGGCACAGATACGCAGTATTTT.

This clone was counted between two and nine times. The V and J genes are TRBV7-7 and TRBJ2-7; maybe TRBD1 (6 bases). The germline V gene encodes CDR1 SSHAT and CDR2 FNYEAQ (reference sequence). This CDR3 has 14 amino acids. Trimming cost V 5 bases and J 2 bases, with 13 bases left between them. The CDR3 is CASSISAGAYEQYF. The CDR3 DNA reads TGTGCCAGCAGCATCTCGGCAGGGGCCTACGAGCAGTACTTC. Using reference TRBV7-7 and TRBJ2-7 for the parts outside the CDR3, the full variable domain is GAGVSQSPRYKVTKRGQDVTLRCDPISSHATLYWYQQALGQGPEFLTYFNYEAQPDKSGLPSDRFSAERPEGSISTLTIQRTEQRDSAMYRCASSISAGAYEQYFGPGTRLTVT.

V and J are TRBV18 and TRBJ1-2; the match to TRBD1 covers 7 bases. V lost 4 bases to trimming and J lost 8 bases; unmatched junction nucleotides: 10. CDR1 and CDR2 (germline): KGHSH, LQKENI. The CDR3 spans 14 residues. Written as DNA, the CDR3 is TGTGCCAGCTCACTCGAGAGGGGGCGCCGGGGCTACACCTTC. It specifies CASSLERGRRGYTF.